This TCR beta chain was sequenced during a study of tumor-infiltrating lymphocytes in primary liver carcinoma (dated by TCRdb to the late 2010s). A note on the overall study: Hepatocellular carcinoma (four) or combined HCC and intrahepatic cholangiocarcinoma (one) was present in the five patients, who were three men and two women aged 30 to 69 years. Roughly 3.65 to 7.13 million productive TCRbeta reads were obtained per sample, and no significant difference in read depth was found between tissue types. A total of 35 or so specimens from 5 patients went through TCRbeta repertoire sequencing, namely 25 tumor regions, 5 adjacent noncancerous liver tissues and 5 peripheral blood samples. The study combined TCRbeta repertoire sequencing, expression microarrays and whole-exome sequencing across five regions of each liver tumor, with adjacent normal tissue and blood. Reproducibility between technical replicate repertoires was high, with correlation coefficients above 0.95 and mean shared-clone rates roughly 0.87. Agilent mRNA microarray profiling was performed on the roughly 27 tumor region samples to relate TCRbeta repertoire diversity to the local molecular phenotype. The tumors of the five patients were staged as T1-T3 N0M0, with maximum diameters ranging from roughly 4.2 to 11 cm. Study-wide findings and limitations: Pairs of tumor regions showed greater repertoire overlap (mean around 36%) than tumor-adjacent pairs (roughly 17%) or tumor-blood pairs (roughly 15%), which is consistent with antigen-driven expansion. Because only the TCR beta chain was sequenced and unpaired alpha chains were not captured, true repertoire diversity is likely underestimated. A significantly larger repertoire fraction was made up by the top 250 clones in tumors than in blood (p = 0.039). The study included only 4 to 6 patients, and the authors note findings should be validated in a larger study. Only roughly 8-25% of top clones appeared in all five regions of a tumor, which suggests that tumor-infiltrating T cells are spatially heterogeneous. Since the samples were bulk and unsorted, there was no way to compare CD4+ and CD8+ T cell repertoires.

Total RNA and DNA were co-extracted from about 20-30 mg of bulk tissue with the AllPrep DNA/RNA mini kit, without cell sorting. Surgical resection was performed in China between November 2015 and 2016 on about 5 patients with histopathologically diagnosed primary liver carcinoma. Chronic HBV infection was present in the patients, and the patients were treatment-naive at sampling. Five spatially separated regions were sampled per tumor: superior, inferior, left-lateral and right-lateral poles, plus the tumor centre. According to histology, viable tumor cells made up more than 75% of every tumor sample. Pieces of fresh tumor and adjacent tissue were cut in half, with one half kept in RNAlater at -80 degrees C and the other half sent for histology. The CDR3 starts with the cysteine, ends with the phenylalanine, and has 12 residues. Only the CDR3 portion is preserved as DNA: 36 bases, with reading frame beginning at the first base.

Note on this clonotype: This clone's antigen is unknown. Relative to the germline gene, one junction end is altered; a read error may explain this.

A constant-region primer and ProtoScript II reverse transcriptase were used to reverse-transcribe TCRbeta-specific cDNA from around 480 ng total RNA. The TCRbeta libraries were prepared through three rounds of nested multiplex PCR following a slightly modified ARM-PCR procedure. The first two PCR rounds used multiplex TRBV1-TRBV30 forward primers with a Cbeta reverse primer, each for around 10 cycles. A final 25-cycle PCR with Deep VentR polymerase added sample barcodes and Illumina adapters. Amplicons of 200-500 bp were gel-purified with a QIAquick gel extraction kit before sequencing. The TCRbeta amplicons were sequenced with 250-bp paired-end reads on an Illumina HiSeq 2500. From the authors' description of their analysis: Quality trimming of reads was performed with Trimmomatic v0.33, and paired reads were merged with FLASH v1.2.11 so that full CDR3 sequences could be recovered. V, D and J germline segments were assigned to the rearranged TCRbeta sequences by MiGEC v1.2.1b. VDJtools v1.0.0 computed clonotype statistics and Shannon-Wiener diversity indices. Except for diversity analysis, only each sample's 250 most abundant clonotypes were used in subsequent analyses to reduce sampling bias. TCRdb reran the public reads through fastp at Q25 and MiXCR, keeping productive beta chains. CDR3 protein sequences are deduplicated, and each keeps its most common genes and DNA. The V and J calls were determined by TCRdb, not by the authors. Within this sample are tens of thousands of distinct CDR3 sequences, with roughly 80% of them counted one time only. Less than 25% of the sample goes to the ten largest clones.

The source is a man aged 35 to 55 with primary liver carcinoma and hepatitis B virus infection. Specimen: liver tumor tissue from sampling region 5. The cell subset or site label, as the study defines it: tumor region T5, tumor centre. The sequence joins TRBV12-3 or TRBV12-4 to TRBJ1-1, with the identity of the D gene unclear. The DNA sequence is given as TGTGCCGGCAGTCCCCTCTGCACTGAAGCTTTCTTT. Protein translation: CAGSPLCTEAFF.